The rows below give T cell receptor beta chains drawn from one sample of a study of T-cell reconstitution after alpha-beta-depleted transplantation in children. TCRdb ran MiXCR on the PCR reads and lists one entry per CDR3 protein. The top ten hold roughly 2.5% of the sample, which has 500,000 to 600,000 distinct CDR3 sequences, over 25% seen once. This material consisted of PBMCs from the stem cell graft donor, taken from the stem cell graft. The receptors come from a human donor who donated a stem cell graft to a child with aplastic anemia. Both conserved end residues are part of each CDR3. D genes are given only for firm matches. Some rows mark clone size as missing; the rest say once, few, many or name a class of expanded clone.

clone_size	j_call	d_call	v_call	cdr3_nt	cdr3_aa
NA	TRBJ1-1	NA	TRBV2	TGTGCCAGCGGGGTTGAGAACACTGAAGCTTTCTTT	CASGVENTEAFF
few	TRBJ1-4	NA	TRBV5-1	TGCGCCAGCAGTGGAGGGAGAAGTGGCGAAAAACTGTTTTTT	CASSGGRSGEKLFF
few	TRBJ1-1	NA	TRBV7-2	TGTGCCAGCAGCCCCCCGGCAGGGACAGAAGCTTTCTTT	CASSPPAGTEAFF
NA	TRBJ2-7	NA	TRBV12-3/TRBV12-4	TGTGCCAGCAGTTTAGATACGGCGGCTGGACACGAGCAGTACTTC	CASSLDTAAGHEQYF
NA	TRBJ2-4	NA	TRBV10-3	TGTGCCATCAGTGCCCTCGAGGGTAGCATTCAGTACTTC	CAISALEGSIQYF
NA	TRBJ2-1	TRBD2	TRBV5-1	TGCGCCAGCAGCTTGGGGACTAGCGGGGATTACAATGAGCAGTTCTTC	CASSLGTSGDYNEQFF
NA	TRBJ1-1	NA	TRBV7-8	TGTGCCAGCAGCCTGGGCCTAGGTCAAATGAACACTGAAGCTTTCTTT	CASSLGLGQMNTEAFF
NA	TRBJ2-5	TRBD2	TRBV6-2/TRBV6-3	TGTGCCAGCAGTTACTACCCGACCGGGACTAGGGACTTGGAGACCCAGTACTTC	CASSYYPTGTRDLETQYF
NA	TRBJ2-7	NA	TRBV28	TGTGCCAGCAGCCTCCGGGGCTGGGTGGCCTACGAGCAGTACTTC	CASSLRGWVAYEQYF
NA	TRBJ1-1	TRBD1	TRBV20-1	TGCAGCCAGCAGGGGGCAATGTGGACTGAAGCTTTCTTT	CSQQGAMWTEAFF
NA	TRBJ1-2	NA	TRBV5-1	TGCGCCAGCAGCCCAGGGACCGCGCATAGGGTCTATGGCTACACCTTC	CASSPGTAHRVYGYTF
NA	TRBJ2-1	TRBD2	TRBV20-1	TGCAGTGCTAGGAGACTAGCGGGAGGGCCCAATGAGCAGTTCTTC	CSARRLAGGPNEQFF
many	TRBJ1-4	TRBD1	TRBV4-3	TGCGCCAGCAGCCAAGATAGAGACAGGGGTAATGAAAAACTGTTTTTT	CASSQDRDRGNEKLFF
NA	TRBJ2-1	NA	TRBV12-3/TRBV12-4	TGTGCCAGCAGTCACCTAGCAAATGAGCAGTTCTTC	CASSHLANEQFF
few	TRBJ2-3	NA	TRBV5-1	TGTGCCAGCAGCTTTAGGACAGATACGCAGTATTTT	CASSFRTDTQYF
NA	TRBJ2-3	NA	TRBV29-1	TGCAGCGTCAGGGCTGGCGGGAATACGCAGTATTTT	CSVRAGGNTQYF
NA	TRBJ2-1	NA	TRBV29-1	TGCAGCGTTGAAGACCCCGGGTTTAATGAGCAGTTCTTC	CSVEDPGFNEQFF
few	TRBJ2-3	NA	TRBV4-1	TGCGCCAGCAGCCCCCTTAAGGCCAGCACAGATACGCAGTATTTT	CASSPLKASTDTQYF
NA	TRBJ1-3	NA	TRBV11-1	TGTGCCAGCAGCTTAGATAGGACAGCTATGTTCTCTGGAAACACCATATATTTT	CASSLDRTAMFSGNTIYF
once	TRBJ1-3	TRBD1	TRBV7-8	TGTGCCAGCAGCTCAGACAGGGTCTCTGGAAACACCATATATTTT	CASSSDRVSGNTIYF
NA	TRBJ2-3	NA	TRBV30	TGTAGCGGAGGGTCCCCTCCAGATACGCAGTATTTT	CSGGSPPDTQYF
few	TRBJ1-2	NA	TRBV6-1	TGTGCCAGCACCGCGGCGTCCGGGAAGAAGGGCTACACCTTC	CASTAASGKKGYTF
NA	TRBJ1-5	NA	TRBV6-1	TGTGCCAGCAGTGAGGGTCATAGCAATCAGCCCCAGCATTTT	CASSEGHSNQPQHF
NA	TRBJ1-1	NA	TRBV18	TGTGCCAGCTCACCACTGGTACACCGGAACACTGAAGCTTTCTTT	CASSPLVHRNTEAFF
NA	TRBJ2-1	TRBD2	TRBV20-1	TGCAGTGCTAGGGAGCACCGCGGGAGAGGCAATGAGCAGTTCTTC	CSAREHRGRGNEQFF
many	TRBJ2-2	TRBD2	TRBV20-1	TGCAGTGCTAGGCGGGAGTTGTTCACCGGGGAGCTGTTTTTT	CSARRELFTGELFF
NA	TRBJ1-2	TRBD1	TRBV20-1	TGCAGTGCTATAGACGGACAGGGTTTTTTGGGCTACACCTTC	CSAIDGQGFLGYTF
NA	TRBJ2-1	TRBD2	TRBV3-1	TGTGCCAGCAGCCATGCCCCCCCCGGGACTAGCGGGAGCTACAATGAGCAGTTCTTC	CASSHAPPGTSGSYNEQFF
NA	TRBJ1-5	TRBD1	TRBV6-5	TGTGCCAGCAGTTACACAGGGGCGGGTCAGCCCCAGCATTTT	CASSYTGAGQPQHF
NA	TRBJ1-2	TRBD1	TRBV5-1	TGCGCCAGCAGCGACCGACAGGGTCATGGCTACACCTTC	CASSDRQGHGYTF
NA	TRBJ1-2	NA	TRBV9	TGTGCCAGCAGCGCGGACGGCCCTAACTATGGCTACACCTTC	CASSADGPNYGYTF
NA	TRBJ2-1	TRBD1	TRBV27	TGTGCCAGCAGTCGACAGGGGCTCGGCAATGAGCAGTTCTTC	CASSRQGLGNEQFF
few	TRBJ1-1	TRBD1	TRBV12-3/TRBV12-4	TGTGCCAGCAGTTCTGGGACAGGGGGAGCTTTCTTT	CASSSGTGGAFF
NA	TRBJ2-1	TRBD2	TRBV4-2	TGTGCCAGCAGCCAAGATCCGGCGGGAGGCACCAATGAGCAGTTCTTC	CASSQDPAGGTNEQFF
NA	TRBJ1-2	TRBD1	TRBV16	TGTGCCAGCAGCCCCACCTTAGAGCAGGGGGCAGGTGGCTACACCTTC	CASSPTLEQGAGGYTF
few	TRBJ2-3	NA	TRBV5-1	TGCGCCAGCAGCTTGACTCCCCCAGATACGCAGTATTTT	CASSLTPPDTQYF
NA	TRBJ1-5	NA	TRBV7-2	TGTGCCAGCAGCTTATCCCAGGGGTTAAGCAATCAGCCCCAGCATTTT	CASSLSQGLSNQPQHF
NA	TRBJ2-3	TRBD1	TRBV5-1	TGCGCCAGCAGGGATCCGGGACAGGAGTCGTCGGGTACGCAGTATTTT	CASRDPGQESSGTQYF
few	TRBJ2-5	NA	TRBV6-5	TGTGCCAGCAGTTACTCGGGGGGTTACGAGTACTTC	CASSYSGGYEYF
NA	TRBJ2-1	NA	TRBV7-6	TGTGCCAGCAGCTACGGGGTGCGGTCGGATGAGCAGTTCTTC	CASSYGVRSDEQFF
NA	TRBJ1-1	NA	TRBV12-3/TRBV12-4	TGTGCCAGCAGTTTCAATGTGTGGGGGACTGAAGCTTTCTTT	CASSFNVWGTEAFF
NA	TRBJ2-5	NA	TRBV7-2	TGTGCCGGCAGCTTAAGGGGGGCGGGAGTAGGGGAGACCCAGTACTTC	CAGSLRGAGVGETQYF
NA	TRBJ1-1	NA	TRBV7-8	TGTGCCAGCAGCTCTGAGGGACCTATTGGCACTGAAGCTTTCTTT	CASSSEGPIGTEAFF
few	TRBJ1-1	NA	TRBV6-4	TGTGCCAGCAGGCGGGCCTTGAACACTGAAGCTTTCTTT	CASRRALNTEAFF
NA	TRBJ2-1	NA	TRBV6-2/TRBV6-3	TGTGCCAGCAGTTGGCGGGGGCACGGCTACAATGAGCAGTTCTTC	CASSWRGHGYNEQFF
NA	TRBJ1-1	NA	TRBV6-1	TGTGCCAGCAGTACGCGGATCTGGACTGAAGCTTTCTTT	CASSTRIWTEAFF
few	TRBJ1-5	TRBD1	TRBV6-1	TGTGCCAGCAGTCCGACAGGGTGGGGTGGTCAGCCCCAGCATTTT	CASSPTGWGGQPQHF
NA	TRBJ1-6	NA	TRBV7-2	TGTGCCAGCAGCTTAGGGGCCGGCGGTAATTCACCCCTCCACTTT	CASSLGAGGNSPLHF
NA	TRBJ2-1	NA	TRBV11-3	TGTGCCAGCAGCTTAAGGCCTTATGAGCAGTTCTTC	CASSLRPYEQFF
few	TRBJ1-1	NA	TRBV5-1	TGCGCCAGCAGTCCCGAGGGGGGTAACACTGAAGCTTTCTTT	CASSPEGGNTEAFF
few	TRBJ2-5	NA	TRBV9	TGTGCCAGCAGCGTAGAGGACGTACAAGAGACCCAGTACTTC	CASSVEDVQETQYF
NA	TRBJ1-1	TRBD1	TRBV29-1	TGCAGCGTGGCCCCCGGGACAGTGAACACTGAAGCTTTCTTT	CSVAPGTVNTEAFF
NA	TRBJ2-6	NA	TRBV28	TGTGCCAGCAGTTCCAACAGCAGACCTGGGGCCAACGTCCTGACTTTC	CASSSNSRPGANVLTF
NA	TRBJ2-2	NA	TRBV30	TGTGCCTGGAGACCGCCGCCGAGGGGATGCGGGGAGCTGTTTTTT	CAWRPPPRGCGELFF
few	TRBJ1-1	NA	TRBV7-2	TGTGCCAGCAGCTTAGTCGGGGGGGAAGGCACTGAAGCTTTCTTT	CASSLVGGEGTEAFF